The clone carrying this T cell receptor beta chain was counted ten times or more. Its antigen is unidentified. TCRdb used MiXCR to reprocess the PCR reads, holding one entry per CDR3 protein. The sample has 40,000 to 45,000 distinct CDR3 sequences; 15% to 20% are singletons. The naive CD8 libraries originated from between roughly 19,000 and 1,000,000 sorted cells and drew on 10%, 30% or 50% RNA. Naive CD8 T cell sorting was performed on the CD8+CD4-CCR7+CD45RA+ phenotype. These data are taken from a study of molecular identifiers for immune sequencing clone quantification. Study information: In replicates, the authors split RNA from approximately 20,000 or 100,000 naive CD8 cells five ways and sequenced four. Study-wide points: In naive cells, under 1% of molecules belonged to clones above 20 RNA copies, against over 99% in effector cells.

This CDR3 is 17 amino acids long. CDR1 is MDHEN, CDR2 SYDVKM, per germline. Germline trimming cut 2 bases from V and 3 bases from J; bases unmatched to any gene: 9. This rearrangement joins TRBV28 to TRBJ2-7, with 11 bases aligning to TRBD2. This sequence was found in a human donor in good health. Some libraries in this study had Jurkat cell RNA spiked in. The sample consisted of naive CD8+ T cells from blood, with Jurkat cell RNA spiked in. Stated subset: FACS-sorted CD8+CD4-CCR7+CD45RA+ naive T cells. The chain's CDR3 is CASSLAHTSGSYYEQYF. The DNA of the CDR3 is TGTGCCAGCAGTTTAGCCCACACTAGCGGGAGTTACTACGAGCAGTACTTC.